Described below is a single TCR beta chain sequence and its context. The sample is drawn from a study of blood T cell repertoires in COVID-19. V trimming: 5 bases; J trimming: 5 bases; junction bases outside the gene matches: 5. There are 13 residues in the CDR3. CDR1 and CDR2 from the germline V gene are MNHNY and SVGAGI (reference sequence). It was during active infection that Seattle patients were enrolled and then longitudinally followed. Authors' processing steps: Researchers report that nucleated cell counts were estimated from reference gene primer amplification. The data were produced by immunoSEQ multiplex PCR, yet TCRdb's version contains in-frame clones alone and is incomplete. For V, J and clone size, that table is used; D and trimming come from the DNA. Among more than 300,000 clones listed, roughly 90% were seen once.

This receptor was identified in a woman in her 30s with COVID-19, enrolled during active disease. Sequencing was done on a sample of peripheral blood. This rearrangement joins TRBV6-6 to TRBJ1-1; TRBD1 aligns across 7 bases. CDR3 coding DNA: TGTGCCAGCAGTAGAGGACAGGTTACTGAAGCTTTCTTT. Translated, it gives CASSRGQVTEAFF.